These 13 T cell receptor beta chains originate from one sample sequenced in a study of T-cell memory formation after mild COVID-19. TCRdb redid the calling of the 5' RACE reads with MiXCR, one entry per CDR3 protein. The sample lists about 540,000 distinct CDR3 sequences, about a fifth occurring once. Sequencing used PBMCs or a T cell subset sorted from them (not recorded which). The source of these receptors is an adult woman who had mild COVID-19 (a few samples of this study predate the infection). Cell type and time point are not known.

This clonotype turned up a few times. The rearrangement links TRBV27 to TRBJ2-1; 13 nucleotides align to TRBD2. Trimming cost V 6 bases and J 9 bases; bases outside gene matches: 8. Germline values: CDR1 MNHEY, CDR2 SMNVEV (reference sequence). The CDR3 spans 15 residues. CDR3 nucleotides: TGTGCCAGCAGACCCACTAGCGGGAGGGCCTTTGAGCAGTTCTTC. Translating gives CASRPTSGRAFEQFF.

This clonotype was picked up a small number of times. In DNA form, the CDR3 reads TGCAGCGTCGGGACCCGAATTGGGTCGCAGTATTTT. It specifies CSVGTRIGSQYF. The V and J genes are TRBV29-1 and TRBJ2-3; D may be TRBD1 or TRBD2 (5 bases each). Germline V gives CDR1 SQVTM, CDR2 ANQGSEA. There are 12 residues in the CDR3. Trimming removed 6 bases from V and 10 bases from J, with 17 bases in between.

This clonotype was seen a handful of times. The J gene is TRBJ1-2, the V gene TRBV6-6; possible D gene TRBD1, 6 bases. This CDR3 has 16 amino acids. Germline assignment: CDR1 MNHNY and CDR2 SVGAGI (reference sequence). Trimming took 5 bases from V and 2 from J, leaving 18 bases between them. The CDR3 spells CASSDTGRRRNYGYTF. CDR3 coding DNA: TGTGCCAGCAGTGATACAGGGAGACGGAGAAACTATGGCTACACCTTC.

This clonotype was detected a few times. The chain employs TRBV5-6 and TRBJ1-2, with no clear D. This CDR3 region has 14 residues. The V gene lost 3 bases and the J gene lost 8 bases, with 17 bases spanning the gap. In germline, CDR1 is SGHDT, CDR2 YYEEEE. CDR3 nucleotide sequence: TGTGCCAGCAGCTCATTGGAACGCGAAGGCGGCTACACCTTC. Protein sequence: CASSSLEREGGYTF. Full variable domain (missing parts from reference TRBV5-6 and TRBJ1-2): DAGVTQSPTHLIKTRGQQVTLRCSPKSGHDTVSWYQQALGQGPQFIFQYYEEEERQRGNFPDRFSGHQFPNYSSELNVNALLLGDSALYLCASSSLEREGGYTFGSGTRLTVV.

V usage is TRBV10-3 and J usage is TRBJ2-7; TRBD2 aligns across 13 bases. Germline V CDR1 and CDR2: ENHRY, SYGVKD. The CDR3 extends over 17 amino acids. The trim removed 5 bases at V and 0 bases at J, leaving 7 bases unmatched. The DNA for the CDR3 is TGTGCCATCAGTCCGGGACTAGCGGGACTAAGCTCCTACGAGCAGTACTTC. Protein sequence: CAISPGLAGLSSYEQYF.

The table lists this clonotype with a few counts. The genes are TRBV12-3 or TRBV12-4 and TRBJ1-1; D perhaps matches TRBD1 (6 bases). V was clipped by 9 bases and J by 2 bases, with 10 bases between them. This CDR3 has 12 residues. This CDR3 reads CASTDSNTEAFF. For the CDR3, the DNA is TGTGCCAGTACGGACAGTAACACTGAAGCTTTCTTT.

The chain recombines TRBV20-1 with TRBJ1-2, with 9 bases fitting TRBD1. The CDR3 covers 15 residues. CDR1 DFQATT and CDR2 SNEGSKA come from the germline V gene (reference sequence). V lost 6 bases to trimming and J lost 6 bases; unmatched junction nucleotides: 14. The CDR3 bases are TGCAGTGCCAGTTCCCGTGGGACAGGGACTGATGGCTACACCTTC. This gives the protein CSASSRGTGTDGYTF.

The rearrangement links TRBV7-6 to TRBJ2-1; 9 bases align to TRBD2. Per germline, CDR1 SGHVS and CDR2 FNYEAQ. Trimming removed 5 bases from V and 7 bases from J; junction bases left unmatched: 12. The CDR3 has 16 amino acids. CDR3 amino acids: CASSPLAGGIDNEQFF. CDR3 in DNA: TGTGCCAGCAGCCCTCTCGCGGGGGGGATCGATAATGAGCAGTTCTTC.

This clonotype was counted at least ten times. CDR3 residues: CATSGMGVGLAGTGELFF. The DNA of the CDR3 is TGTGCCACCAGCGGGATGGGGGTAGGACTAGCGGGAACCGGGGAGCTGTTTTTT. V is TRBV15 and J is TRBJ2-2; 12 bases line up with TRBD2. The J segment lost 5 bases and the V segment lost 5 bases, leaving 12 bases of the junction unmatched. The CDR3 extends over 18 amino acids. CDR1 LNHNV and CDR2 YYDKDF come from the germline V gene (reference sequence).

This chain uses TRBV3-1 with TRBJ1-6, with D hard to call. This CDR3 comprises 11 residues. Between the trimmed V and J ends, which lost 2 bases and 7 bases, there was a span of 0 bases. CDR1 and CDR2 (germline): LGHDT, YNNKEL (reference sequence). The CDR3 sequence is CASSQNSPLHF. Written as DNA, the CDR3 is TGTGCCAGCAGCCAAAATTCACCCCTCCACTTT. The variable domain in full, completed from reference TRBV3-1 and TRBJ1-6, reads DTAVSQTPKYLVTQMGNDKSIKCEQNLGHDTMYWYKQDSKKFLKIMFSYNNKELIINETVPNRFSPKSPDKAHLNLHINSLELGDSAVYFCASSQNSPLHFGNGTRLTVT.

This clonotype was seen only a few times. The chain couples TRBV12-3 or TRBV12-4 to TRBJ2-7; 7 bases are a match to TRBD2. The J segment lost 12 bases and the V segment lost 7 bases, leaving 12 bases of the junction unmatched. CDR3 size: 12 residues. The CDR3 loop is CASNSRPTGGYF. CDR3 in DNA: TGTGCCAGCAACTCGCGCCCAACGGGGGGGTACTTC.

The rearrangement links TRBV20-1 to TRBJ2-1; 11 nucleotides line up with TRBD1. This CDR3 has 19 amino acids. Germline V gene data show CDR1 as DFQATT and CDR2 as SNEGSKA (reference sequence). The V gene end was trimmed by 0 bases and the J gene end by 3 bases; junction bases not matched to a gene: 13. CDR3 DNA sequence: TGCAGTGCTAGAGATCTGGTTCAAGGTGGGACAGGGGGCTACAATGAGCAGTTCTTC. It translates to CSARDLVQGGTGGYNEQFF.

The V call is TRBV5-1, the J call TRBJ1-6; D is unclear. The ends were cut back, 5 bases at V and 7 bases at J, with 13 bases in the middle. This CDR3 has 14 residues. In germline, CDR1 is SGHRS, CDR2 YFSETQ. The CDR3 is CASRFESRNSPLHF. The CDR3 DNA sequence: TGCGCCAGCAGATTTGAATCCCGGAATTCACCCCTCCACTTT.